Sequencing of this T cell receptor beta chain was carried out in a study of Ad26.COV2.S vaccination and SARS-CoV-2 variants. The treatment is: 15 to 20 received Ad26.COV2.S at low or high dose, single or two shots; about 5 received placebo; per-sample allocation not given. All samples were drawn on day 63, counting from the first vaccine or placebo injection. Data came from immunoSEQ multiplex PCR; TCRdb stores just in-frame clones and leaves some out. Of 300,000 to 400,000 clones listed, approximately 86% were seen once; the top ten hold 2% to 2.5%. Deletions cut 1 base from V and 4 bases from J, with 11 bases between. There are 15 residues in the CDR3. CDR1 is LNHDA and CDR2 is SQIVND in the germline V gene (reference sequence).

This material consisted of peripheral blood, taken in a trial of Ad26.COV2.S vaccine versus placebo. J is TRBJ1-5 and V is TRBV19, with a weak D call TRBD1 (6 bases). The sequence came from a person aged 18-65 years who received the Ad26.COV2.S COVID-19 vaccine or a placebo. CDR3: CASSIGGRGNQPQHF. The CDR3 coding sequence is TGTGCCAGTAGTATAGGAGGCAGGGGTAATCAGCCCCAGCATTTT.